These T cell receptor beta chains were read from a single sample in a study of CD4 T cells in relation to SARS-CoV-2 and coronaviruses. These receptors are not linked to any known antigen. The method was immunoSEQ multiplex PCR; TCRdb's version includes in-frame clones alone and lacks a portion of them. The data hold 20,000 or so clones, with around three quarters observed a single time. What was sequenced was CD4+ T cells from PBMCs, cultured in vitro. Receptors originate from a human donor in good health. The CDR3 runs from the conserved cysteine through the conserved F or W. D genes are given only for firm matches. Expanded clones get a size class; other rows say once, few or many, or leave the size out.

CDR3nt: TGCGCCAGCAGAGAACCGGGACGCGCGAATGCCGGGGAGCTGTTTTTT; CDR3aa: CASREPGRANAGELFF; v_gene: TRBV5-1; j_gene: TRBJ2-2; abundance: -; d_gene: -
CDR3nt: TGTGCCAGCAGGGGGACAGGGTTCTACTATGGCTACACCTTC; CDR3aa: CASRGTGFYYGYTF; v_gene: TRBV2; j_gene: TRBJ1-2; abundance: once; d_gene: TRBD1
CDR3nt: TGTGCCACCAGTGACCCGAACACGGCGAGGGGCCAGTACTTC; CDR3aa: CATSDPNTARGQYF; v_gene: TRBV24-1; j_gene: TRBJ2-5; abundance: -; d_gene: -
CDR3nt: TGTGCCAGCAGTTTACAGGGGTCCACTGAAGCTTTCTTT; CDR3aa: CASSLQGSTEAFF; v_gene: TRBV12-3/TRBV12-4; j_gene: TRBJ1-1; abundance: -; d_gene: -
CDR3nt: TGCGCCAGCAGCTTGGCCTATATCAGGGGGCCTAGTGAAGCTTTCTTT; CDR3aa: CASSLAYIRGPSEAFF; v_gene: TRBV5-1; j_gene: TRBJ1-1; abundance: -; d_gene: TRBD1
CDR3nt: TGTGCCACCAGTGATTGGGGGGATTTTGAAAAACTGTTTTTT; CDR3aa: CATSDWGDFEKLFF; v_gene: TRBV24-1; j_gene: TRBJ1-4; abundance: -; d_gene: -
CDR3nt: TGTGCCAGCAGCCAAGCGGGACGGACACGCGAGCAGTACTTC; CDR3aa: CASSQAGRTREQYF; v_gene: TRBV14; j_gene: TRBJ2-7; abundance: -; d_gene: -
CDR3nt: TGTGCCAGCAGTGCCTTCCGGACAGGGGTTACCGGGGAGCTGTTTTTT; CDR3aa: CASSAFRTGVTGELFF; v_gene: TRBV2; j_gene: TRBJ2-2; abundance: -; d_gene: TRBD1
CDR3nt: TGTGCCAGCTCACGGGTGACTAGCGGCTACGAGCAGTACTTC; CDR3aa: CASSRVTSGYEQYF; v_gene: TRBV18; j_gene: TRBJ2-7; abundance: few; d_gene: TRBD2
CDR3nt: TGTGCCACCAGTGCTGAACTAGCGGGACAGTTCTTC; CDR3aa: CATSAELAGQFF; v_gene: TRBV24-1; j_gene: TRBJ2-1; abundance: -; d_gene: TRBD2
CDR3nt: TGTGCCTGGAGAGGGTACAATGAGCAGTTCTTC; CDR3aa: CAWRGYNEQFF; v_gene: TRBV30; j_gene: TRBJ2-1; abundance: -; d_gene: -
CDR3nt: TGTGCCAGCAGAGGGGTCAATGAGCAGTTCTTC; CDR3aa: CASRGVNEQFF; v_gene: TRBV3-1/TRBV3-2; j_gene: TRBJ2-1; abundance: few; d_gene: -
CDR3nt: TGTGCCAGCAGCGCAGCAGGGCAGTTGAACACTGAAGCTTTCTTT; CDR3aa: CASSAAGQLNTEAFF; v_gene: TRBV9; j_gene: TRBJ1-1; abundance: -; d_gene: -
CDR3nt: TGCGCCAGCAGTGTAGGACAGGGGGCGAGCACTGGCTACACCTTC; CDR3aa: CASSVGQGASTGYTF; v_gene: TRBV10-2; j_gene: TRBJ1-2; abundance: -; d_gene: TRBD1
CDR3nt: TGTGCCAGCAGCCAAGGGTCGGCAGCAGCTAACTATGGCTACACCTTC; CDR3aa: CASSQGSAAANYGYTF; v_gene: TRBV11-2; j_gene: TRBJ1-2; abundance: -; d_gene: -
CDR3nt: TGTGCCAGCAGCCGTTACCCTCAGGGATTACGCACTGAAGCTTTCTTT; CDR3aa: CASSRYPQGLRTEAFF; v_gene: TRBV7-2; j_gene: TRBJ1-1; abundance: few; d_gene: -
CDR3nt: TGTGCCAGCAGTTACTCTGGGCTCACAGATACGCAGTATTTT; CDR3aa: CASSYSGLTDTQYF; v_gene: TRBV6-2/TRBV6-3; j_gene: TRBJ2-3; abundance: -; d_gene: -
CDR3nt: TGTGCCACCAGTGTCGGGACAGGGCATGGCTACACCTTC; CDR3aa: CATSVGTGHGYTF; v_gene: TRBV24-1; j_gene: TRBJ1-2; abundance: -; d_gene: TRBD1
CDR3nt: TGTGCCAGTAGTACTAAAACCGACAGGAACACTGAAGCTTTCTTT; CDR3aa: CASSTKTDRNTEAFF; v_gene: TRBV19; j_gene: TRBJ1-1; abundance: once; d_gene: -
CDR3nt: TGTGCCACCAGTGATCCCGGACAGGCCCAGTCCTATGGCTACACCTTC; CDR3aa: CATSDPGQAQSYGYTF; v_gene: TRBV24-1; j_gene: TRBJ1-2; abundance: -; d_gene: TRBD1
CDR3nt: TGTGCCAGCAGTTCAGCGGGTTCGTCTGGAAACACCATATATTTT; CDR3aa: CASSSAGSSGNTIYF; v_gene: TRBV27; j_gene: TRBJ1-3; abundance: -; d_gene: -
CDR3nt: TGTGCCAGCACCCTAGGGGGCTACGAGCAGTACTTC; CDR3aa: CASTLGGYEQYF; v_gene: TRBV28; j_gene: TRBJ2-7; abundance: -; d_gene: -
CDR3nt: TGTGCCTGGAGTGTAGATGTGTCTAGCGGGAGGGCCTCGTTT; CDR3aa: CAWSVDVSSGRASF; v_gene: TRBV30; j_gene: TRBJ2-3; abundance: -; d_gene: TRBD2
CDR3nt: TGTGCCAGCAGCTTCCCGGGTTTATTGCAGTTCTTC; CDR3aa: CASSFPGLLQFF; v_gene: TRBV11-2; j_gene: TRBJ2-1; abundance: -; d_gene: -
CDR3nt: TGTGCCAGCAGCGCTCAGAGGAACACTGAAGCTTTCTTT; CDR3aa: CASSAQRNTEAFF; v_gene: TRBV7-9; j_gene: TRBJ1-1; abundance: -; d_gene: -
CDR3nt: TGTGCCACCGAGAGGGGGGGTTTTTACAATGAGCAGTTCTTC; CDR3aa: CATERGGFYNEQFF; v_gene: TRBV19; j_gene: TRBJ2-1; abundance: once; d_gene: -
CDR3nt: TGTGCCAGCAGTCCCACTAGCGCGCGGGGCGGGGAGCTGTTTTTT; CDR3aa: CASSPTSARGGELFF; v_gene: TRBV7-9; j_gene: TRBJ2-2; abundance: -; d_gene: TRBD2
CDR3nt: TGCGCCAGCAGCTTGGACGCCGGACGAAACACCATATATTTT; CDR3aa: CASSLDAGRNTIYF; v_gene: TRBV5-1; j_gene: TRBJ1-3; abundance: -; d_gene: -
CDR3nt: TGTGCCAGCAGCTTTGCGCCTAGCACAGATACGCAGTATTTT; CDR3aa: CASSFAPSTDTQYF; v_gene: TRBV7-3; j_gene: TRBJ2-3; abundance: -; d_gene: -
CDR3nt: TGCGCCAGCAGCTTGGAAGGGGCGGGAGGAAGCATAGATACGCAGTATTTT; CDR3aa: CASSLEGAGGSIDTQYF; v_gene: TRBV5-1; j_gene: TRBJ2-3; abundance: few; d_gene: TRBD2
CDR3nt: TGTGCCAGCAGCGAAGGGGTAAGGGGAGGCTATGGCTACACCTTC; CDR3aa: CASSEGVRGGYGYTF; v_gene: TRBV5-6; j_gene: TRBJ1-2; abundance: -; d_gene: -
CDR3nt: TGTGCCAGCAGTGTTGGCCTCACGGCCACTGAAGCTTTCTTT; CDR3aa: CASSVGLTATEAFF; v_gene: TRBV2; j_gene: TRBJ1-1; abundance: -; d_gene: -
CDR3nt: TGTGCCACCTGGGGACAGTACTATGGCTACACCTTC; CDR3aa: CATWGQYYGYTF; v_gene: TRBV12-3/TRBV12-4; j_gene: TRBJ1-2; abundance: few; d_gene: TRBD1
CDR3nt: TGTGCCAGCAGCTTACTAGCGGGAGGTAACGAGCAGTACTTC; CDR3aa: CASSLLAGGNEQYF; v_gene: TRBV7-3; j_gene: TRBJ2-7; abundance: -; d_gene: TRBD2
CDR3nt: TGTGCCGAATGGGACATTGTGGCTGGCTACACCTTC; CDR3aa: CAEWDIVAGYTF; v_gene: TRBV6-5; j_gene: TRBJ1-2; abundance: -; d_gene: -
CDR3nt: TGTGCCAGCGGAAGAGGTGGCTACTATGGCTACACCTTC; CDR3aa: CASGRGGYYGYTF; v_gene: TRBV28; j_gene: TRBJ1-2; abundance: few; d_gene: -
CDR3nt: TGTGCCAGCAGCCCAGGGACCAACAATGAGCAGTTCTTC; CDR3aa: CASSPGTNNEQFF; v_gene: TRBV7-3; j_gene: TRBJ2-1; abundance: -; d_gene: -
CDR3nt: TGTGCCAGCAGCTCGGGACAGACGAACACTGAAGCTTTCTTT; CDR3aa: CASSSGQTNTEAFF; v_gene: TRBV6-5; j_gene: TRBJ1-1; abundance: few; d_gene: TRBD1
CDR3nt: TGTGCCAGCAGTGAAGGTTCATCTGGGGCCAACGTCCTGACTTTC; CDR3aa: CASSEGSSGANVLTF; v_gene: TRBV25-1; j_gene: TRBJ2-6; abundance: -; d_gene: -
CDR3nt: TGCGCCAGCAGCTCCGCGCCAGGGAGGGTCAATGAGCAGTTCTTC; CDR3aa: CASSSAPGRVNEQFF; v_gene: TRBV5-1; j_gene: TRBJ2-1; abundance: -; d_gene: TRBD2
CDR3nt: TGTGCCAGCCGCTCGGTGGGGGTCGAGTGGGAGCAGTACTTC; CDR3aa: CASRSVGVEWEQYF; v_gene: TRBV28; j_gene: TRBJ2-7; abundance: -; d_gene: -
CDR3nt: TGTGCCACCAGCAGAGATTTCAGGACAGGGGGTCAGCCCCAGCATTTT; CDR3aa: CATSRDFRTGGQPQHF; v_gene: TRBV15; j_gene: TRBJ1-5; abundance: -; d_gene: TRBD1
CDR3nt: TGTGCCAGCTCACCGACGGTGAATCAGCCCCAGCATTTT; CDR3aa: CASSPTVNQPQHF; v_gene: TRBV18; j_gene: TRBJ1-5; abundance: once; d_gene: -
CDR3nt: TGTGCCAGCAGCAGCCTGAAGGGGGACAGGGGGCGAATTAACTATGGCTACACCTTC; CDR3aa: CASSSLKGDRGRINYGYTF; v_gene: TRBV21-1; j_gene: TRBJ1-2; abundance: -; d_gene: -
CDR3nt: TGTGCCAGCTCACCACCGGACTGGATCTACGAGCAGTACTTC; CDR3aa: CASSPPDWIYEQYF; v_gene: TRBV18; j_gene: TRBJ2-7; abundance: few; d_gene: -
CDR3nt: TGTGCCAGCAGTTATTACCGAGGTTACGAGCAGTACTTC; CDR3aa: CASSYYRGYEQYF; v_gene: TRBV6-5; j_gene: TRBJ2-7; abundance: few; d_gene: -
CDR3nt: TGTGCCAGCAGCTTAAGGACGAGGAACACTGAAGCTTTCTTT; CDR3aa: CASSLRTRNTEAFF; v_gene: TRBV7-9; j_gene: TRBJ1-1; abundance: -; d_gene: -
CDR3nt: TGTGCCAGCAGCGGTCTCGGGCAGGGGGACGGAAACACCATATATTTT; CDR3aa: CASSGLGQGDGNTIYF; v_gene: TRBV9; j_gene: TRBJ1-3; abundance: -; d_gene: TRBD1
CDR3nt: TGCGCCAGCAGCAGGGCAGGGGAACAGCCCCAGCATTTT; CDR3aa: CASSRAGEQPQHF; v_gene: TRBV5-1; j_gene: TRBJ1-5; abundance: -; d_gene: -
CDR3nt: TGTGCCAGTAGAAATACTGGGGTGGGACTCAGCAATCAGCCCCAGCATTTT; CDR3aa: CASRNTGVGLSNQPQHF; v_gene: TRBV19; j_gene: TRBJ1-5; abundance: -; d_gene: -